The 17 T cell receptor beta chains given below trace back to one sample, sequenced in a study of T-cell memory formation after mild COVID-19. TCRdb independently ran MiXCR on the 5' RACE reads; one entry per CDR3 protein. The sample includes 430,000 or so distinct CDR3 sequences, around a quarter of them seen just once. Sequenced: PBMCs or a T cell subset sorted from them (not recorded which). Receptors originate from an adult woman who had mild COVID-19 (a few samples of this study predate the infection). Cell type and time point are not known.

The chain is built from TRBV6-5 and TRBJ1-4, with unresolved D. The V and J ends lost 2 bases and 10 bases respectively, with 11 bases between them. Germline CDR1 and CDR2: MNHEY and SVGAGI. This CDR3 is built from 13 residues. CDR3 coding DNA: TGTGCCAGCAGTTACCAGGTTGGAGCAAAACTGTTTTTT. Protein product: CASSYQVGAKLFF.

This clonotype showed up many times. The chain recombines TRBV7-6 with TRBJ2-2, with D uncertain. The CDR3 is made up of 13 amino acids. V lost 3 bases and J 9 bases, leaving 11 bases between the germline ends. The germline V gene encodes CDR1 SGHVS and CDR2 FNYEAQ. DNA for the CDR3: TGTGCCAGCAGCTTCTCCCTAGGGCGGGAGCTGTTTTTT. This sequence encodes CASSFSLGRELFF.

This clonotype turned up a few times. CDR3 amino acids: CASSLPQHSGANVLTF. CDR3 bases: TGTGCCAGCAGCTTACCCCAACACTCTGGGGCCAACGTCCTGACTTTC. This chain links TRBV7-9 with TRBJ2-6; D call uncertain. The V gene's germline CDR1 is SEHNR and CDR2 FQNEAQ (reference sequence). The length of the CDR3 is 16 residues. With 2 bases removed from V and 0 bases from J, the gap between germline ends came to 8 bases.

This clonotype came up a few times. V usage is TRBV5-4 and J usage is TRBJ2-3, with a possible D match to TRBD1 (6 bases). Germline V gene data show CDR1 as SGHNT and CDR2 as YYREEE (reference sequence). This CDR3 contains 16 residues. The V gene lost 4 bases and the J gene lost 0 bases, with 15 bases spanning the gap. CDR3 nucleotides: TGTGCCAGCAGCCCGGACGTCGACAGGAGCACAGATACGCAGTATTTT. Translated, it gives CASSPDVDRSTDTQYF.

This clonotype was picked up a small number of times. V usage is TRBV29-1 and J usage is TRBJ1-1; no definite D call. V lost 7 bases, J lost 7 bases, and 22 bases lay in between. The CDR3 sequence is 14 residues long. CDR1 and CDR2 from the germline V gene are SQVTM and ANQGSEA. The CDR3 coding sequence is TGCAGCGCCGAACCCCGAAGTTACAGCAATGAAGCTTTCTTT. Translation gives CSAEPRSYSNEAFF.

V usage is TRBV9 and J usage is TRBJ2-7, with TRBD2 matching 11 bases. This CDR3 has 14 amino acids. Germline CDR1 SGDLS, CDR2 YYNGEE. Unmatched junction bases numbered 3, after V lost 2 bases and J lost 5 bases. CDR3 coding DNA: TGTGCCAGCAGCGTTACTAGCGGGAGCCACGAGCAGTACTTC. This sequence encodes CASSVTSGSHEQYF.

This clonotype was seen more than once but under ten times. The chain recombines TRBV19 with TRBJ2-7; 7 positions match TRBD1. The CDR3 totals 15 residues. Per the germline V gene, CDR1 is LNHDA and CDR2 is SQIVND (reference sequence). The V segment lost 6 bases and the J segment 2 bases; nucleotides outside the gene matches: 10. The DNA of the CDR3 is TGTGCCAGTAGCCTGACCTGGCAGGGGGCCTACGAGCAGTACTTC. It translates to CASSLTWQGAYEQYF.

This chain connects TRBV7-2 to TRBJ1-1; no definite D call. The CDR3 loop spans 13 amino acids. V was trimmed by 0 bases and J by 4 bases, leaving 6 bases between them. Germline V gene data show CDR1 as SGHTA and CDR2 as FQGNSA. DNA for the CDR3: TGTGCCAGCAGCTTAGCCGATCGCACTGAAGCTTTCTTT. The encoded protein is CASSLADRTEAFF.

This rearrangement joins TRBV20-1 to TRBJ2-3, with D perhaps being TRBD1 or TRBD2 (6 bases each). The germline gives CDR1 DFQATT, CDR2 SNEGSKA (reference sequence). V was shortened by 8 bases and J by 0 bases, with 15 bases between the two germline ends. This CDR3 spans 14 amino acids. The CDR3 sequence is CSRSRGPSTDTQYF. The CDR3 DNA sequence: TGCAGTCGGAGTCGGGGGCCGAGCACAGATACGCAGTATTTT.

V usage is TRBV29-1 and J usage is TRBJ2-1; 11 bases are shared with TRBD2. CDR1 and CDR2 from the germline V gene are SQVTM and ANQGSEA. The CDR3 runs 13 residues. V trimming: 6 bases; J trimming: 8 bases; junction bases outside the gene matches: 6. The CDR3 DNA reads TGCAGCGTGACTAGCGGGACGGGGTATGAGCAGTTCTTC. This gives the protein CSVTSGTGYEQFF.

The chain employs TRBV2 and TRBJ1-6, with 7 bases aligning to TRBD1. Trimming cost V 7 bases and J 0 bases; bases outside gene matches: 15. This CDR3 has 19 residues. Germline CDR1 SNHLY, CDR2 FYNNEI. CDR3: CASIPGQVTISSYNSPLHF. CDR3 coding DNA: TGTGCCAGCATCCCCGGACAGGTCACGATTAGCTCCTATAATTCACCCCTCCACTTT.

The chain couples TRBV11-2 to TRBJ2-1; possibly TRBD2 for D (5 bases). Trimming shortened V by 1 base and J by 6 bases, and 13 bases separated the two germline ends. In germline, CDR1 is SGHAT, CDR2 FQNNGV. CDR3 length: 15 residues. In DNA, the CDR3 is TGTGCCAGCAGCTTAGGCCCTAGCCGCTCCAATGAGCAGTTCTTC. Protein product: CASSLGPSRSNEQFF.

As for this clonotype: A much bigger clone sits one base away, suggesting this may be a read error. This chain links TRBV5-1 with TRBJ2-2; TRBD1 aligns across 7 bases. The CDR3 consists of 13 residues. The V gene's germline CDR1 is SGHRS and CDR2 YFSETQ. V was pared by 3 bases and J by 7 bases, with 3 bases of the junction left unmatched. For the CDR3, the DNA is TGCGCCAGCAGCTCACAGGGGATCGGGGAGCTGTTTTTT. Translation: CASSSQGIGELFF.

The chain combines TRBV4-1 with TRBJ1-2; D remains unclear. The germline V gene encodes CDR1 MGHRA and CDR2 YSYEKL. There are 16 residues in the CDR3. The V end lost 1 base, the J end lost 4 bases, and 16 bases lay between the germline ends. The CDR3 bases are TGCGCCAGCAGCCAAGGGACGTCGGAACCGTCCTATGGCTACACCTTC. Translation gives CASSQGTSEPSYGYTF.

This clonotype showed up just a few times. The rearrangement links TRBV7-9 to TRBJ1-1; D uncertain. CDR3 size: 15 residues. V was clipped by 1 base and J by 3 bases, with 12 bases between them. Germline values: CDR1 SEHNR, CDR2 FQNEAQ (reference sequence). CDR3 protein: CASSLVSFGDTEAFF. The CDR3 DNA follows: TGTGCCAGCAGCTTAGTAAGTTTTGGGGACACTGAAGCTTTCTTT.

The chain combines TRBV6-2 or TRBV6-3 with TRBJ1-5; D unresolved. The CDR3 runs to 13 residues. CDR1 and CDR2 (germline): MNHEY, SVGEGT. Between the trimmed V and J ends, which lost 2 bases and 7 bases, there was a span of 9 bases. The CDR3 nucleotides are TGTGCCAGCAGTTACGGACCGGCACAGCCCCAGCATTTT. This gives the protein CASSYGPAQPQHF.

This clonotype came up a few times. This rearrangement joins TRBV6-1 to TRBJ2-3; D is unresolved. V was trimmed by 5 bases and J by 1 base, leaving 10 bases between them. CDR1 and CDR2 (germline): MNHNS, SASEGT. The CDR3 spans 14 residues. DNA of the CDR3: TGTGCCAGCAGTACCCAAGGCCGCACAGATACGCAGTATTTT. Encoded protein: CASSTQGRTDTQYF.